The subject of this entry is one T cell receptor (beta chain). Its antigen is unknown. This sample is drawn from a study of response to subunit inactivated influenza vaccine. Overall study results and limits: The authors put forward the suggestion that each seasonal influenza vaccination may bring in only a limited number of new T cells.

Each CDR3 protein is one row after TCRdb ran MiXCR on the RT-PCR reads. The data contain 530,000 or so distinct CDR3 sequences, 12% to 15% of them seen just once; the ten biggest clones take up over 8.5%. CDR1 is SGHRS and CDR2 is YFSETQ in the germline V gene. The V gene lost 1 base and the J gene lost 4 bases, with 9 bases spanning the gap. There are 14 residues in the CDR3. The sample here was PBMCs from blood, taken 11 to 12 days after vaccination. The V call is TRBV5-1, the J call TRBJ1-3; D is ambiguous. The clonotype comes from a man aged 50 to 60 who received an inactivated influenza vaccine. CDR3 region: CASSLSRSGNTIYF. CDR3 nucleotides: TGCGCCAGCAGCTTGTCCAGGTCGGGAAACACCATATATTTT.